This T cell receptor (beta chain) was identified during a study of regulatory T cells in long-lasting Graves disease. The study's findings and limits: Researchers reported studying only peripheral blood, not thyroid tissue. Lower TCR diversity was seen in persistent Graves' patients than in newly diagnosed ones. Having only a small sample size may have limited accuracy.

Remarks on this clonotype: Antigen: not known.

Trimming cost V 6 bases and J 3 bases, with 14 bases left between them. The CDR3 consists of 14 residues. Germline values: CDR1 MNHNS, CDR2 SASEGT. Arm-PCR of CDR3 regions and iRepertoire HTBI primers were the basis on which TCR beta libraries were built. TCRdb re-called the multiplex PCR reads with MiXCR, one entry per CDR3 protein. The table has a few hundred thousand distinct CDR3 sequences, more than 20% seen once. The sample's time point: persistent/refractory GD, antithyroid drugs over 5 years with positive TRAb. Generation of the TCR library employed RNA extracted from PBMCs. The receptor comes from a woman aged 40 to 50 with Graves disease. This material consisted of peripheral blood mononuclear cells (PBMCs), taken when the disease was refractory, from a patient treated with antithyroid drugs. V gene TRBV6-1 combines with J gene TRBJ1-2; TRBD1 is a possible D gene (6 bases). The CDR3 sequence is CASRPWGGHYGYTF. CDR3 sequence (DNA): TGTGCCAGCAGGCCCTGGGGGGGCCACTATGGCTACACCTTC.